What follows is one T cell receptor beta chain and its context. This specimen belongs to a study of blood T cell repertoires in COVID-19. Looking at the study overall: COVID-19 samples from acute and convalescent phases originated in the United States, Italy and Spain. In each case, the material was cDNA or gDNA derived from T cells, B-cell-depleted T cells, or PBMCs.

Authors' data handling: Amplification of reference gene primers provided the estimated nucleated cell counts. Libraries were prepared by immunoSEQ multiplex PCR; TCRdb keeps only in-frame clonotypes and omits some of them. The DNA was the basis for D and trimming; V, J and clone size are from that table. The data show approximately 180,000 clones, roughly 86% seen once. The receptor's source is a man aged 35-49 years with active or convalescent COVID-19. Specimen: peripheral blood.

This CDR3 reads CATGGGGSDTQYF. The CDR3 nucleotides are TGTGCCACCGGGGGGGGTGGGTCAGATACGCAGTATTTT. The V gene is TRBV24-1, the J gene TRBJ2-3; 7 nucleotides line up with TRBD2. Per germline, CDR1 KGHDR and CDR2 SFDVKD. The CDR3 contains 13 residues. Losses at the gene ends were 9 bases for V and 4 bases for J; bases not matched to a gene: 6.